Listed below are T cell receptor beta chains from one sample, sequenced in a study of blood T cell repertoires in COVID-19. Libraries were prepared by immunoSEQ multiplex PCR; TCRdb keeps only in-frame clonotypes and omits some of them. The data contain a few hundred thousand clones, around 85% of them seen just once; the ten biggest clones take up 3% to 3.5%. Material for sequencing was PBMCs or T cells enriched from blood (not recorded which). The receptors were sampled from a woman aged 45-65 years in a cohort exposed to, infected with or recovered from COVID-19 (not recorded which). Both conserved end residues are part of each CDR3. The D gene is left open where the match is weak. Only part of the rows carry a size: once, few, many, or a class if the clone is expanded.

TRBJ2-7	TRBD1	TRBV5-4	once	TGTGCCAGCAGCCCGGACAGGGTTAGGTACGAGCAGTACTTC	CASSPDRVRYEQYF
TRBJ1-2	NA	TRBV9	NA	TGTGCCAGCAGCGTAGGTTTGGGGAGAAACTATGGCTACACCTTC	CASSVGLGRNYGYTF
TRBJ1-5	NA	TRBV2	NA	TGTGCCAGCAGCATGGGTACTAGGCAGCCCCAGCATTTT	CASSMGTRQPQHF
TRBJ1-3	NA	TRBV5-4	NA	TGTGCCAGCAGCTTGGACGGTCTCTCTGGAAACACCATATATTTT	CASSLDGLSGNTIYF
TRBJ2-7	TRBD2	TRBV7-8	once	TGTGCCAGCAGCTTAAGGGAGGGTAGGGGCGAGCAGTACTTC	CASSLREGRGEQYF
TRBJ1-6	TRBD1	TRBV28	NA	TGTGCCAGCGGGACAGGGAATTCACCCCTCCACTTT	CASGTGNSPLHF
TRBJ1-1	TRBD1	TRBV5-1	NA	TGCGCCAGCAGCCAAGACAGGGGTAGCACTGAAGCTTTCTTT	CASSQDRGSTEAFF
TRBJ2-7	TRBD1	TRBV3-1/TRBV3-2	NA	TGTGCCAGCAGCCATGGGGACAGGGACTACGAGCAGTACTTC	CASSHGDRDYEQYF
TRBJ1-1	NA	TRBV6-5	NA	TGTGACACTAGACGGGGGGCCACCGGGACTGAAGCTTTCTTT	CDTRRGATGTEAFF
TRBJ2-5	TRBD2	TRBV7-2	NA	TGTGCCAGCAGCATCGGGACTAGCGGCGGTGAGACCCAGTACTTC	CASSIGTSGGETQYF
TRBJ2-5	TRBD2	TRBV7-2	NA	TGTGCCAGCAGTTATTGGACTAGCGGGGTAGGGACCCAGTACTTC	CASSYWTSGVGTQYF
TRBJ1-2	NA	TRBV3-1/TRBV3-2	NA	TGTGCCAGCAGCCAAGATTATCCAGGGTTACGAGGCTATGGCTACACCTTC	CASSQDYPGLRGYGYTF
TRBJ1-5	NA	TRBV9	NA	TGTGCCAGCAGCCCTGGGGGGGGACACACCCATAGCAATCAGCCCCAGCATTTT	CASSPGGGHTHSNQPQHF
TRBJ1-2	NA	TRBV28	NA	TGTGCCAGCGGAACCATAGCAGCAGGAGGTAGGGGCTACACCTTC	CASGTIAAGGRGYTF
TRBJ2-7	NA	TRBV2	NA	TGTGCCAACTACCCTGGTGGGGCCCCGGGCGAGCAGTACTTC	CANYPGGAPGEQYF
TRBJ1-3	TRBD1	TRBV11-2	once	TGTGCCAGCAGCCGGGACAGTTCTGGAAACACCATATATTTT	CASSRDSSGNTIYF
TRBJ2-3	TRBD1	TRBV10-3	NA	TGTGCCGTACGGACAGGGGTCTTGACAGATACGCAGTATTTT	CAVRTGVLTDTQYF
TRBJ1-6	NA	TRBV4-1	NA	TGCGCCAGCAGCCAAGAAGCGGGACTTCATAATTCACCCCTCCACTTT	CASSQEAGLHNSPLHF
TRBJ1-3	NA	TRBV29-1	NA	TGCAGCGCCTCCCTTTCTGGAAACACCATATATTTT	CSASLSGNTIYF
TRBJ1-1	NA	TRBV7-3	NA	TGTGCCAGCAGCTTAACGGGAGGGGCAGGGGTGAACACTGAAGCTTTCTTT	CASSLTGGAGVNTEAFF
TRBJ1-2	TRBD1	TRBV6-5	NA	TGTGCCAGCAGTTACTCGTGGGACAGTAACTATGGCTACACCTTC	CASSYSWDSNYGYTF
TRBJ1-2	NA	TRBV24-1	NA	TGTGCCACCAGTGATTTGTCGCCGGGAAACTATGGCTACACCTTC	CATSDLSPGNYGYTF
TRBJ2-3	NA	TRBV7-2	NA	TGTGCCAGCAGCTTAGACCCGCTTTGGGGGGGCCAAGATACGCAGTATTTT	CASSLDPLWGGQDTQYF
TRBJ1-1	NA	TRBV5-6	NA	TGTGCCAGCAGCTTGGGGGTCTACAGGGCCCCGAACACTGAAGCTTTCTTT	CASSLGVYRAPNTEAFF
TRBJ1-5	TRBD1	TRBV27	NA	TGTGCCAGCAGACAGGGGCCTTATAGCAATCAGCCCCAGCATTTT	CASRQGPYSNQPQHF
TRBJ1-6	TRBD1	TRBV7-8	NA	TGTGCCAGCAGCCGAGGGACAGTTTATAATTCACCCCTCCACTTT	CASSRGTVYNSPLHF
TRBJ2-2	TRBD2	TRBV24-1	NA	TGTGCCACCAGTGATCCCGGGAGGGGGAGCACCGGGGAGCTGTTTTTT	CATSDPGRGSTGELFF
TRBJ2-3	NA	TRBV19	NA	TGTGCCAGTAATCCGGACAGAGACACAGATACGCAGTATTTT	CASNPDRDTDTQYF
TRBJ1-5	TRBD1	TRBV5-4	few	TGTGCCAGCAGCCGGGGGACAGATAGCAATCAGCCCCAGCATTTT	CASSRGTDSNQPQHF
TRBJ1-2	TRBD1	TRBV6-6	NA	TGTGCCAGCAGTCAAACAGGGGTAACTGGCTACACCTTC	CASSQTGVTGYTF
TRBJ1-1	TRBD1	TRBV27	NA	TGTGCCAGCAGTTGGGACAGAAAGAACACTGAAGCTTTCTTT	CASSWDRKNTEAFF
TRBJ1-1	NA	TRBV18	NA	TGTGCCAGCTCACCACCGCTGCGCTTTGGGCCGAACACTGAAGCTTTCTTT	CASSPPLRFGPNTEAFF
TRBJ1-1	TRBD1	TRBV12-5	NA	TGTGCTAGTGACTGGAGGCCCCCCTTCAACCTCGTCCAGGGGGCAAACACTGAAGCTTTCTTT	CASDWRPPFNLVQGANTEAFF
TRBJ2-3	NA	TRBV5-6	NA	TGTGCCAGCAGCAGAGCAGGGGGGAGTGGGGATACGCAGTATTTT	CASSRAGGSGDTQYF
TRBJ2-1	TRBD2	TRBV5-4	NA	TGTGCCAGCAGCTCCCTAGCGGGGGGGGCCTACAATGAGCAGTTCTTC	CASSSLAGGAYNEQFF
TRBJ2-3	NA	TRBV18	NA	TGTGCCAGCTCACCGCCGACTAGAGCAGATACGCAGTATTTT	CASSPPTRADTQYF
TRBJ1-2	NA	TRBV28	NA	TGTGCCAGCAGTTTTCGGGAGGGGATTAACTATGGCTACACCTTC	CASSFREGINYGYTF
TRBJ1-2	TRBD1	TRBV4-3	NA	TGCGCCAGCAGCCAAGTTTTCCGGACAGGCTATGGCTACACCTTC	CASSQVFRTGYGYTF
TRBJ1-2	NA	TRBV30	NA	TGTGCCTGGAGTGTAAGCCTCCTTACCGGCTACACCTTC	CAWSVSLLTGYTF
TRBJ1-5	NA	TRBV12-1	few	TGTGCCAGCAGCTTTGCGGCCCCGGACAGGGGGACTCGTAGCAATCAGCCCCAGCATTTT	CASSFAAPDRGTRSNQPQHF
TRBJ1-5	NA	TRBV19	NA	TGTGCCAGTCGGGAGGGCTCCAGCAATCAGCCCCAGCATTTT	CASREGSSNQPQHF
TRBJ1-1	TRBD1	TRBV10-3	NA	TGTGCCATCAGTTCCCCTCTTGGACAGGGGGGGAACACTGAAGCTTTCTTT	CAISSPLGQGGNTEAFF
TRBJ1-5	NA	TRBV9	few	TGTGCCAGCAGCGCTTTCGACAGGAGCGATCAGCCCCAGCATTTT	CASSAFDRSDQPQHF
TRBJ1-2	TRBD1	TRBV7-2	NA	TGTGCCAGCAGCTTAGCGCACAGGGGAAGCTATGGCTACACCTTC	CASSLAHRGSYGYTF
TRBJ1-4	NA	TRBV4-1	few	TGCGCCAGCAGCCAGAGACCCAGCGATGAAAAACTGTTTTTT	CASSQRPSDEKLFF
TRBJ1-2	TRBD1	TRBV7-2	once	TGTGCCAGCAGCTACGACAGGGAGTCGTATGGCTACACCTTC	CASSYDRESYGYTF
TRBJ1-2	NA	TRBV19	once	TGTGCCAGTAGGGACGCAGGGTCCTATGGCTACACCTTC	CASRDAGSYGYTF
TRBJ2-3	TRBD2	TRBV4-2	NA	TGTGCCAGCAGCCAAATGGCGGGGGGGCATGGAGATACGCAGTATTTT	CASSQMAGGHGDTQYF
TRBJ1-2	TRBD1	TRBV6-5	NA	TGTGCCAGCAGCAGCTACAGGGGAAACTATGGCTACACCTTC	CASSSYRGNYGYTF
TRBJ2-7	TRBD1	TRBV7-2	NA	TGTGCCAGCAGCCAAGGGACAGGGTCGGGCGAGCAGTACTTC	CASSQGTGSGEQYF
TRBJ2-3	NA	TRBV5-5	NA	TGTGCCAGCAGCCCCAACAGGGACATCACAGATACGCAGTATTTT	CASSPNRDITDTQYF
TRBJ1-2	NA	TRBV4-3	NA	TGCGCCAGCAGCCAAGTCTCAGCCGGGGACTATGGCTACACCTTC	CASSQVSAGDYGYTF
TRBJ2-5	NA	TRBV10-3	NA	TGTGCCATCTCCGTTGCCACTCTAAAAGAGACCCAGTACTTC	CAISVATLKETQYF
TRBJ1-5	NA	TRBV9	NA	TGTGCCAGCAGCGCCGGAGCGGGTCAGCCCCAGCATTTT	CASSAGAGQPQHF
TRBJ1-2	TRBD1	TRBV6-5	few	TGTGCCAGCAGGCAAACAGGGGAGGATGGCTACACCTTC	CASRQTGEDGYTF
TRBJ2-1	TRBD1	TRBV18	NA	TGTGCCAGCTCATCGGACAGGGGGAATGAGCAGTTCTTC	CASSSDRGNEQFF